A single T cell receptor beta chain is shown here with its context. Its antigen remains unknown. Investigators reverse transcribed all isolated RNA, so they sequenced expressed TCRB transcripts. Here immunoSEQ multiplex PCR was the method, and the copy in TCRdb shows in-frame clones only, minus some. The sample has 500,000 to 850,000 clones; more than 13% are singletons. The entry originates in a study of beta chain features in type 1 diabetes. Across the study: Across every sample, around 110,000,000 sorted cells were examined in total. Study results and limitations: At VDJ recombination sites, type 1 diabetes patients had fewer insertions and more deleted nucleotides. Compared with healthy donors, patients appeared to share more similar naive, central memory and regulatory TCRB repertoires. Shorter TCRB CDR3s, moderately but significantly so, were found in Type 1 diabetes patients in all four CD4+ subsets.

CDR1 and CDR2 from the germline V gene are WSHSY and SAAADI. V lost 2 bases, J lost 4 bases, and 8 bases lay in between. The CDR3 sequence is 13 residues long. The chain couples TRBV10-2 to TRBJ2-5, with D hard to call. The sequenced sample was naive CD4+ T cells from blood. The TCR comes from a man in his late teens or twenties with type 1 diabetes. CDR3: CASSEVRRETQYF. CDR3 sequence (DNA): TGCGCCAGCAGTGAGGTGCGAAGAGAGACCCAGTACTTC.